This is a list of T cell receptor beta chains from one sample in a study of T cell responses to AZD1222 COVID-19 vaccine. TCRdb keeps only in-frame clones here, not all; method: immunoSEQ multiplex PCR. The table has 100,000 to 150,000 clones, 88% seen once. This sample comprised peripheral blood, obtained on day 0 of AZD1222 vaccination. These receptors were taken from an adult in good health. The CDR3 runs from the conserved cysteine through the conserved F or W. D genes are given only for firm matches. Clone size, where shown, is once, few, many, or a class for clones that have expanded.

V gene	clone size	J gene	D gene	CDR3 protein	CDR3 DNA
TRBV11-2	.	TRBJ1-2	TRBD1	CASSSQGVGGYTF	TGTGCCAGCAGTTCGCAGGGGGTGGGTGGCTACACCTTC
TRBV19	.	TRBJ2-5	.	CASSPREGTQYF	TGTGCCAGTAGTCCACGTGAGGGGACCCAGTACTTC
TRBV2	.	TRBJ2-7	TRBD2	CASSPGLAGVSEQYF	TGTGCCAGCAGCCCAGGACTAGCGGGAGTGAGCGAGCAGTACTTC
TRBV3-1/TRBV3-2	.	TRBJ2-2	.	CASSQDYRGLNTGELFF	TGTGCCAGCAGCCAAGATTACCGGGGACTGAACACCGGGGAGCTGTTTTTT
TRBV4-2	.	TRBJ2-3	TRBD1	CASSQDSGQGVSDTQYF	TGTGCCAGCAGCCAAGACTCCGGACAGGGAGTTTCAGATACGCAGTATTTT
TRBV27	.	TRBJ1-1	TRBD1	CASSLRQGDTEAFF	TGTGCCAGCAGTTTAAGGCAGGGGGACACTGAAGCTTTCTTT
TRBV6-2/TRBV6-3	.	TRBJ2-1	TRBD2	CASSYASGGYNEQFF	TGTGCCAGCAGTTACGCTAGCGGGGGATACAATGAGCAGTTCTTC
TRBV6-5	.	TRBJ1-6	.	CASRHTGRNNSPLHF	TGTGCCAGCAGGCACACGGGACGGAATAATTCACCCCTCCACTTT
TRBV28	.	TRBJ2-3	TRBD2	CASSLWRRGAHTDTQYF	TGTGCCAGCAGTTTATGGAGGCGGGGGGCCCACACAGATACGCAGTATTTT
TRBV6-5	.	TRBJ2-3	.	CASSRTSTDTQYF	TGTGCCAGCAGTCGGACTAGCACAGATACGCAGTATTTT
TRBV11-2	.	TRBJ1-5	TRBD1	CASGDREGQPQHF	TGTGCCAGCGGAGACAGGGAGGGACAGCCCCAGCATTTT
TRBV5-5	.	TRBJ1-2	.	CASSPMGAPYGYTF	TGTGCCAGCAGCCCTATGGGCGCTCCCTATGGCTACACCTTC
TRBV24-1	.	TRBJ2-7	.	CATSGEIYEQYF	TGTGCCACCAGTGGGGAAATCTACGAGCAGTACTTC
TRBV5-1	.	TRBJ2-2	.	CASSLLGGNTGELFF	TGCGCCAGCAGCTTGCTTGGGGGAAACACCGGGGAGCTGTTTTTT
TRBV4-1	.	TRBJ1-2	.	CASSPYRFSKDGYTF	TGCGCCAGCAGCCCCTACAGGTTCTCGAAGGATGGCTACACCTTC
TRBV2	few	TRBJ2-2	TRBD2	CASSGLAGGVGELFF	TGTGCCAGCAGTGGACTAGCGGGGGGTGTCGGGGAGCTGTTTTTT
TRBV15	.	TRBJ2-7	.	CATSRDRSGRSSYEQYF	TGTGCCACCAGCAGAGATCGATCGGGGAGGAGCTCCTACGAGCAGTACTTC
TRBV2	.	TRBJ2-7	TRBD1	CASSRGQGASYEQYF	TGTGCCAGCAGCCGAGGACAGGGGGCCTCCTACGAGCAGTACTTC
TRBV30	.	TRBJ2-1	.	CAWSKGLLDNEQFF	TGTGCCTGGAGTAAAGGTCTCTTGGATAATGAGCAGTTCTTC
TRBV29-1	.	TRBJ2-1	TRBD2	CSVRIAGEGEQFF	TGCAGCGTTAGGATAGCGGGAGAGGGTGAGCAGTTCTTC
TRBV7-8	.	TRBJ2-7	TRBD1	CASSLGGQGYSSYEQYF	TGTGCCAGCAGCTTAGGCGGACAGGGCTACTCCTCCTACGAGCAGTACTTC
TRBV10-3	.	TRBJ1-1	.	CAISGSGTEAFF	TGTGCCATCAGTGGGTCGGGGACTGAAGCTTTCTTT
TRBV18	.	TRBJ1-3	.	CASSRWERGNTIYF	TGTGCCAGCTCTCGATGGGAGCGAGGAAACACCATATATTTT
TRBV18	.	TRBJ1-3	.	CASSQDRPNSGNTIYF	TGTGCCAGCTCTCAAGACAGACCGAACTCTGGAAACACCATATATTTT
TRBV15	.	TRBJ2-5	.	CATSRDRGGETQYF	TGTGCCACCAGCAGAGATCGGGGCGGAGAGACCCAGTACTTC
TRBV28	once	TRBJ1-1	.	CASSYQGGTEAFF	TGTGCCAGCAGTTACCAGGGAGGCACTGAAGCTTTCTTT
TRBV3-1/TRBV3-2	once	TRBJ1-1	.	CASSQGPGLEAFF	TGTGCCAGCAGCCAAGGCCCGGGGCTCGAAGCTTTCTTT
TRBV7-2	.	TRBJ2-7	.	CASTSAAGSYEQYF	TGTGCCAGCACCTCGGCGGCGGGTTCCTACGAGCAGTACTTC
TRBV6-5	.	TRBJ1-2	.	CASNIEGFGYGYTF	TGTGCCAGCAACATCGAGGGGTTTGGCTATGGCTACACCTTC
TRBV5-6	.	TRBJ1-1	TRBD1	CASSRRQGATNTEAFF	TGTGCCAGCAGCCGACGACAGGGGGCGACGAACACTGAAGCTTTCTTT
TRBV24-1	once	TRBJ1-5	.	CATSDPSQGDGTNQPQHF	TGTGCCACCAGTGATCCTTCACAGGGTGACGGGACCAATCAGCCCCAGCATTTT
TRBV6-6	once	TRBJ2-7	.	CASSYSRGAYEQYF	TGTGCCAGCAGTTACTCGAGGGGGGCCTACGAGCAGTACTTC
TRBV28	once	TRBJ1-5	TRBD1	CAGRQGGSNQPQHF	TGTGCCGGACGACAGGGGGGAAGCAATCAGCCCCAGCATTTT
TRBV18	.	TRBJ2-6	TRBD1	CASSIGQGFGANVLTF	TGTGCCAGCTCGATAGGACAGGGCTTTGGGGCCAACGTCCTGACTTTC
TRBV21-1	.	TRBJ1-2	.	CASSKEASGFIYGYTF	TGTGCCAGCAGCAAAGAAGCCTCAGGGTTCATCTATGGCTACACCTTC
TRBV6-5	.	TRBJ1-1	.	CASRTGTQLSSEAFF	TGTGCCAGCAGAACCGGGACCCAATTAAGTTCTGAAGCTTTCTTT
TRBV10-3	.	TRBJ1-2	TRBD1	CAISEPDRVSDGYTF	TGTGCCATCAGTGAGCCGGACAGGGTCAGCGATGGCTACACCTTC
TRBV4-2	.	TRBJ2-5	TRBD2	CASSLGLAGLYQETQYF	TGTGCCAGCAGCCTGGGACTAGCGGGGCTGTACCAAGAGACCCAGTACTTC
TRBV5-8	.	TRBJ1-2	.	CASSLVVGYGYTF	TGTGCCAGCAGCTTGGTGGTTGGCTATGGCTACACCTTC
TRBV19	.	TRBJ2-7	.	CASRSLAQSSYEQYF	TGTGCCAGTAGGTCACTAGCCCAAAGCTCCTACGAGCAGTACTTC
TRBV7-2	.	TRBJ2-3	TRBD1	CASSLRGDRGTDTQYF	TGTGCCAGCAGCTTAAGAGGGGACAGGGGCACAGATACGCAGTATTTT
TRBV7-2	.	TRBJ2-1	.	CASSFDHYNEQFF	TGTGCCAGCAGCTTCGATCACTACAATGAGCAGTTCTTC
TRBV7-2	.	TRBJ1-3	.	CASSPMAGNTIYF	TGTGCCAGCAGCCCAATGGCTGGAAACACCATATATTTT
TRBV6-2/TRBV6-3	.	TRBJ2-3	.	CASSYFGTADTQYF	TGTGCCAGCAGTTACTTTGGGACTGCTGATACGCAGTATTTT
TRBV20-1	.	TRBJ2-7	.	CSARRDYEQYF	TGCAGTGCGCGGAGGGACTACGAGCAGTACTTC
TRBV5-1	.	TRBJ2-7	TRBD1	CASSRGLPGQGREQYF	TGCGCCAGCAGTAGGGGTCTCCCGGGACAGGGGCGGGAGCAGTACTTC
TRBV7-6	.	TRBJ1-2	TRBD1	CASSLTEGRGLGLSNYGYTF	TGTGCCAGCAGCTTAACGGAGGGTAGGGGGCTCGGGCTGTCTAACTATGGCTACACCTTC
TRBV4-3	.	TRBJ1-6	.	CASSQRAGTLHF	TGCGCCAGCAGCCAACGTGCCGGAACCCTCCACTTT
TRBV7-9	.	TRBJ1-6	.	CASSPTGNSPLHF	TGTGCCAGCAGCCCTACGGGTAATTCACCCCTCCACTTT
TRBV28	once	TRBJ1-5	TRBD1	CASSLARGQGLQPQHF	TGTGCCAGCAGTTTAGCGAGGGGACAGGGTCTTCAGCCCCAGCATTTT
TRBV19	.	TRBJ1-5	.	CASNSYSNQPQHF	TGTGCCAGTAATAGCTATAGCAATCAGCCCCAGCATTTT
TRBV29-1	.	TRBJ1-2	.	CSAGGGGYGYTF	TGCAGCGCCGGGGGGGGCGGCTATGGCTACACCTTC
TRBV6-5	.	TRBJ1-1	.	CASRPGPLAHTEAFF	TGTGCCAGCAGGCCGGGTCCCCTTGCGCACACTGAAGCTTTCTTT
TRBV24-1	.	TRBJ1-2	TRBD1	CATSLGGQPYGYTF	TGTGCCACCAGCCTTGGGGGACAGCCCTATGGCTACACCTTC
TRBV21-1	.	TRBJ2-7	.	CASSYPELAQNEQYF	TGTGCCAGCAGCTATCCGGAATTGGCTCAAAACGAGCAGTACTTC
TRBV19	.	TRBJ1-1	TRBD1	CASSNTGVTEAFF	TGTGCCAGTAGTAATACAGGGGTAACTGAAGCTTTCTTT
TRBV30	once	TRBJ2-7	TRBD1	CAWNRGRSLSEQYF	TGTGCCTGGAACAGGGGTCGATCCCTCTCCGAGCAGTACTTC